This entry is about one T cell receptor (beta chain). This sample stems from a study of blood T cell repertoires in COVID-19. For the study at large: Material from acute and convalescent COVID-19 was sourced from the United States, Italy and Spain. Sources were T cells, B-cell-depleted T cells, or PBMCs; the material itself was cDNA or gDNA.

Method: immunoSEQ multiplex PCR; TCRdb's copy keeps in-frame clones and lacks some. The sample includes around 25,000 clones, approximately 85% seen only once; the top ten take approximately 8%. This CDR3 has 13 amino acids. Trimming shortened V by 2 bases and J by 2 bases, and 7 bases separated the two germline ends. The chain recombines TRBV12-3 or TRBV12-4 with TRBJ2-7; D is unclear. The clonotype originates from a woman in her forties or fifties with active COVID-19. Sequenced: peripheral blood. CDR3 DNA sequence: TGTGCCAGCAGTTTAATCACACCCTACGAGCAGTACTTC. The encoded protein is CASSLITPYEQYF.